The rows below give T cell receptor beta chains drawn from one sample of a study of graft-versus-host responses after intestinal transplantation. Clones were sequenced by immunoSEQ multiplex PCR, and TCRdb holds only the in-frame ones, with some missing. There are about 11,000 clones in the sample; approximately 31% occur only once, and 1.9% lies in the top ten. This specimen was alloreactive CD4+ T cells from a mixed lymphocyte reaction culture, taken before transplantation. The receptor set was obtained from a human patient who was an organ donor for intestinal transplantation. CDR3s include the opening cysteine and the closing phenylalanine or tryptophan. The D gene is left open where the match is weak. Expanded clones are given a class, and other clones once, few, many or no size at all.

V gene	J gene	D gene	clone size	CDR3 DNA	CDR3 protein
TRBV19	TRBJ1-6	TRBD1	.	TGTGCCAGTAGTATCTGGACAGGGGCCAACACGTATAATTCACCCCTCCACTTT	CASSIWTGANTYNSPLHF
TRBV7-2	TRBJ1-5	TRBD1	few	TGTGCCAGCAGCAGGGGGCAGGATCAGCCCCAGCATTTT	CASSRGQDQPQHF
TRBV7-2	TRBJ2-3	TRBD2	few	TGTGCCAGCAGCAGGGACTACCTCACAGATACGCAGTATTTT	CASSRDYLTDTQYF
TRBV6-1	TRBJ2-7	TRBD1	medium-sized	TGTGCCAGCAGTGGACAGGGTATAACCTACGAGCAGTACTTC	CASSGQGITYEQYF
TRBV7-2	TRBJ2-3	.	few	TGTGCCAGCAGGAGGGGGCGGGGAGATACGCAGTATTTT	CASRRGRGDTQYF
TRBV7-3	TRBJ2-1	TRBD2	.	TGTGCCAGCAGCTTTCGGCGGGGGGGCTTCAATGAGCAGTTCTTC	CASSFRRGGFNEQFF
TRBV7-3	TRBJ2-7	TRBD2	few	TGTGCCAGCAGCTTAGGGGGGGAGGCCTACGAGCAGTACTTC	CASSLGGEAYEQYF
TRBV5-1	TRBJ2-6	.	.	TGCGCCAGCAGCCTTGGGGGGGGCCCCCCTGGGGCCAACGTCCTGACTTTC	CASSLGGGPPGANVLTF
TRBV4-1	TRBJ2-5	TRBD2	.	TGCGCCAGCAGCCAAGTTGCAGCGGGGGGACAAGAGACCCAGTACTTC	CASSQVAAGGQETQYF
TRBV4-2	TRBJ1-3	TRBD1	.	TGTGCCAGCAGCCAAGATGGGTCATACAGGGGGCGTTCGTTAAACACCATATATTTT	CASSQDGSYRGRSLNTIYF
TRBV6-6	TRBJ1-2	TRBD1	.	TGTGCCAGCAGTTACTCGACGGGACAGAACTATGGCTACACCTTC	CASSYSTGQNYGYTF
TRBV7-9	TRBJ1-4	TRBD1	medium-sized	TGTGCCAGCAGCCCTCCGGGACAGGGGGGCGAAAAACTGTTTTTT	CASSPPGQGGEKLFF
TRBV4-2	TRBJ2-4	.	.	TGTGCCAGCAGCCAAGCGGAGGGGATAGCCAAAAACATTCAGTACTTC	CASSQAEGIAKNIQYF
TRBV6-6	TRBJ2-7	TRBD1	few	TGTGCCAGCAGCCCAAGGGACAGGGGGCAGGAAGAGCAGTACTTC	CASSPRDRGQEEQYF
TRBV7-2	TRBJ1-2	TRBD1	.	TGTGCCAGCAGCCTCGACAGGGCTTATGGCTACACCTTC	CASSLDRAYGYTF
TRBV4-1	TRBJ2-7	.	.	TGCGCCAGCAGCCAAGAGGTAGTGGGGGCCGAGCAGTACTTC	CASSQEVVGAEQYF
TRBV19	TRBJ2-7	.	.	TGTGCCACTAAGACCCGCAGCGACGAGCAGTACTTC	CATKTRSDEQYF
TRBV19	TRBJ2-1	TRBD1	few	TGTGCCAGTAGTAGATCAGACAGGGCCTCCTACAATGAGCAGTTCTTC	CASSRSDRASYNEQFF